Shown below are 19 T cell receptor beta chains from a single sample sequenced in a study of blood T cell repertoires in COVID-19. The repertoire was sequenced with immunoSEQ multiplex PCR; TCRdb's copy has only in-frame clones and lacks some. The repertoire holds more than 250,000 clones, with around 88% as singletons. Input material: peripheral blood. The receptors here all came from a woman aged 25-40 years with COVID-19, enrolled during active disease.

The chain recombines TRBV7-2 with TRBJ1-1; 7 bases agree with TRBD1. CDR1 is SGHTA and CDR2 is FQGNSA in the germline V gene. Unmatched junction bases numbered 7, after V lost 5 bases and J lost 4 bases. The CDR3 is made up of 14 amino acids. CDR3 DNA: TGTGCCAGCAGCCCGACCTGGACAGGCACTGAAGCTTTCTTT. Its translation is CASSPTWTGTEAFF.

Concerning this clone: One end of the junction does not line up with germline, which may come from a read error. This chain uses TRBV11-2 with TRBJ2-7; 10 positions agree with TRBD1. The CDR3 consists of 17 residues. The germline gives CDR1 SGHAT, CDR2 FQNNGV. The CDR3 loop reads CASRPISNRDRGYGQYF. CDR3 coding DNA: TGTGCCAGCAGACCCATATCCAACCGGGACAGGGGCTACGGGCAGTACTTC.

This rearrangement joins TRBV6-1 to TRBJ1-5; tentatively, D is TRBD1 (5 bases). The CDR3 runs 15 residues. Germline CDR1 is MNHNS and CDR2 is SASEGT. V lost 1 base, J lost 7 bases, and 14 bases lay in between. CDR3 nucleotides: TGTGCCAGCAGTGAAGGACAGTACTCAACACAGCCCCAGCATTTT. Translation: CASSEGQYSTQPQHF.

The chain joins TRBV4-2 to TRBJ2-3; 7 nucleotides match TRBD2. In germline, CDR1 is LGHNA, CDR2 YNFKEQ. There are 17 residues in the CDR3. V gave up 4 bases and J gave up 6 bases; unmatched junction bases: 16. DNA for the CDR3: TGTGCCAGCAGCCCCGCCCCTAGCGGCTCCTTCGAGGATACGCAGTATTTT. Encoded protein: CASSPAPSGSFEDTQYF.

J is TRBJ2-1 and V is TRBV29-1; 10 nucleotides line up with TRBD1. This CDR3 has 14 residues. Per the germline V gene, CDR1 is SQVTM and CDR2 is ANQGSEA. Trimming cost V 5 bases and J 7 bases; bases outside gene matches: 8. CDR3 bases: TGCAGCGTTTCCGGGACAGGGGAGGAGAATGAGCAGTTCTTC. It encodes CSVSGTGEENEQFF.

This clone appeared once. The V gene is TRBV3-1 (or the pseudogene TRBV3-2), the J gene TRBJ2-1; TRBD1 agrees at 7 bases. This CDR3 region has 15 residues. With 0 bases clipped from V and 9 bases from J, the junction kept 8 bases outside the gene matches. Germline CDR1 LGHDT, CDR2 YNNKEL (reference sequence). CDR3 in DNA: TGTGCCAGCAGCCAAGAGGAGACAGGGTATCGTGAGCAGTTCTTC. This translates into CASSQEETGYREQFF.

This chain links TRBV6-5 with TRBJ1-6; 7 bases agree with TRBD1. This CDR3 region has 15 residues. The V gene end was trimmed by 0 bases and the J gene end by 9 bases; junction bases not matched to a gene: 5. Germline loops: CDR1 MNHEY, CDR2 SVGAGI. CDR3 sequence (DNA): TGTGCCAGCAGTTACTCAGGGACAGAGGGTTCACCCCTCCACTTT. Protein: CASSYSGTEGSPLHF.

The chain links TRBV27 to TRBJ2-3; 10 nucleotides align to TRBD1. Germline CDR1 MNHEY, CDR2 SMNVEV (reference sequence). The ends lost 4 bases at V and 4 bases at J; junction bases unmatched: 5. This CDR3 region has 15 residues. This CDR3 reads CASSSTGTGADTQYF. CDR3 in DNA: TGTGCCAGCAGTTCGACCGGGACAGGGGCAGATACGCAGTATTTT.

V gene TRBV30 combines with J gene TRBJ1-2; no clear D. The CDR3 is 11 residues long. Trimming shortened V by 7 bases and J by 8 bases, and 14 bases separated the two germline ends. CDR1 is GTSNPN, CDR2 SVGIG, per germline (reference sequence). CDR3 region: CASGRREGYTF. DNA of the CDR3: TGTGCCTCCGGGAGACGGGAAGGCTACACCTTC.

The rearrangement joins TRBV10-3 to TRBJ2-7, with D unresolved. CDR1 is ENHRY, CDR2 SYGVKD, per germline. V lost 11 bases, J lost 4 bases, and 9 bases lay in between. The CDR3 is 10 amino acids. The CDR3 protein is CASGEYEQYF. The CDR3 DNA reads TGTGCCTCCGGAGAATACGAGCAGTACTTC.

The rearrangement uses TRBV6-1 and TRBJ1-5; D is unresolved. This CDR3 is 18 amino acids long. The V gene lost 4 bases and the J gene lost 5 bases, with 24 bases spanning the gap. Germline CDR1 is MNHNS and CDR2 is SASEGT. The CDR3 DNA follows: TGTGCCAGCAGTGGTCGCGGCTCCGGGAGGCGAGAGGATCAGCCCCAGCATTTT. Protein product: CASSGRGSGRREDQPQHF.

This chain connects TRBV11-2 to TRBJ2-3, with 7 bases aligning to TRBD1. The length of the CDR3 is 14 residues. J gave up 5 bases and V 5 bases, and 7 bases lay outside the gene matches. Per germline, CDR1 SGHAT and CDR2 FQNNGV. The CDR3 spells CASSRDSLQDTQYF. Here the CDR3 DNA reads TGTGCCAGCAGCCGGGACAGTCTCCAAGATACGCAGTATTTT.

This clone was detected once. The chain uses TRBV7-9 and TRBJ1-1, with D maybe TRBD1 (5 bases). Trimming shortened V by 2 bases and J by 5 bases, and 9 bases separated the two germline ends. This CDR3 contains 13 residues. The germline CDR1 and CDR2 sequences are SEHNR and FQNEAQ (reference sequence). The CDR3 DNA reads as TGTGCCAGCAGCTTAACCGGGGGGACTGAAGCTTTCTTT. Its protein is CASSLTGGTEAFF.

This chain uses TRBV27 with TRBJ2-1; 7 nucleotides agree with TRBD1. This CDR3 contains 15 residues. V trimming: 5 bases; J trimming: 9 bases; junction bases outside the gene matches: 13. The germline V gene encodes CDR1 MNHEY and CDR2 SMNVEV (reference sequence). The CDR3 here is CASSHDTTGWREQFF. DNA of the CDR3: TGTGCCAGCAGTCACGACACGACAGGGTGGCGTGAGCAGTTCTTC.

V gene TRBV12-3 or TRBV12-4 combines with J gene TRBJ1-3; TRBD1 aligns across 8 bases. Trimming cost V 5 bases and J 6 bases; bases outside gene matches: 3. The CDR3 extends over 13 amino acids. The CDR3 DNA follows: TGTGCCAGCAGTATGGACAGGGCAAACACCATATATTTT. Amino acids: CASSMDRANTIYF.

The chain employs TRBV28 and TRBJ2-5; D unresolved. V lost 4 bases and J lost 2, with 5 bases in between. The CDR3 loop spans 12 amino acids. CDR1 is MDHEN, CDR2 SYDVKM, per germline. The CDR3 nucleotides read TGTGCCAGCAGTTCTTTTCAAGAGACCCAGTACTTC. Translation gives CASSSFQETQYF.

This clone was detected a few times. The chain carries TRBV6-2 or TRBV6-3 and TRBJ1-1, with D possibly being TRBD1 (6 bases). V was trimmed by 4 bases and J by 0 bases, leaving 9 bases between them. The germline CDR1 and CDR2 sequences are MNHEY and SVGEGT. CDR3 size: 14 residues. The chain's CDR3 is CASSFGQMNTEAFF. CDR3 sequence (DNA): TGTGCCAGCAGTTTCGGACAGATGAACACTGAAGCTTTCTTT.

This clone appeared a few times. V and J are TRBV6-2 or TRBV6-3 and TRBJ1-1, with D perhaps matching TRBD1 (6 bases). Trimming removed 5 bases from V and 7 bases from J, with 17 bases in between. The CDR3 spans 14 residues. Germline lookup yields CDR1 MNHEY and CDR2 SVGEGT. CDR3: CASSQRQAVVEAFF. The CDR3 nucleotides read TGTGCCAGCAGTCAACGACAGGCGGTAGTTGAAGCTTTCTTT.

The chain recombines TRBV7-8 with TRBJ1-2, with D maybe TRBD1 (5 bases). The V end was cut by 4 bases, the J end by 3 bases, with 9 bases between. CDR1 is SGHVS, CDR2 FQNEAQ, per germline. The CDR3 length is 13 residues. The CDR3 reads CASSSGLYYGYTF. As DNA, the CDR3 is TGTGCCAGCAGCTCGGGACTCTACTATGGCTACACCTTC.